The 24 T cell receptor beta chains below all came from one sample that was sequenced in a study of blood T cell repertoires in COVID-19 (dated by TCRdb to between 2020 and 2021). Library construction relied on the immunoSEQ multiplex PCR assay. Imported from immuneACCESS, the table was reduced by TCRdb to in-frame sequences with V and J called. These copies leave out some clones; in studies compared against another copy, an unresolved V gene accounts for under half, and the cause of the remainder is not known. The sample data list about 160,000 clones, and 88% of these were observed just once. The ten largest clones take up about 6.6% of the sample. Sequenced: PBMCs or T cells enriched from blood (not recorded which). These receptors were obtained from a woman in her forties or fifties who had recovered from COVID-19.

The CDR3 DNA is TGTGCCAGCACCCGGGACAGGGGAAACAATCAGCCCCAGCATTTT. Protein product: CASTRDRGNNQPQHF. V and J are TRBV2 and TRBJ1-5; TRBD1 matches at 10 bases. This CDR3 has 15 residues. CDR1 SNHLY and CDR2 FYNNEI come from the germline V gene. Trimming removed 7 bases from V and 3 bases from J; junction bases left unmatched: 6. The full variable domain, in which reference TRBV2 and TRBJ1-5 provide the parts outside the CDR3, is EPEVTQTPSHQVTQMGQEVILRCVPISNHLYFYWYRQILGQKVEFLVSFYNNEISEKSEIFDDQFSVERPDGSNFTLKIRSTKLEDSAMYFCASTRDRGNNQPQHFGDGTRLSIL.

The V gene is TRBV30, the J gene TRBJ2-3; no reliable D call. The CDR3 consists of 12 residues. The germline gives CDR1 GTSNPN, CDR2 SVGIG (reference sequence). V gave up 2 bases and J gave up 6 bases, with 9 bases separating them. CDR3 bases: TGTGCCTGGAGTCCTATACGGGATACGCAGTATTTT. Amino acid sequence: CAWSPIRDTQYF. The variable domain in full, with the rest retrieved from reference TRBV30 and TRBJ2-3, is SQTIHQWPATLVQPVGSPLSLECTVEGTSNPNLYWYRQAAGRGLQLLFYSVGIGQISSEVPQNLSASRPQDRQFILSSKKLLLSDSGFYLCAWSPIRDTQYFGPGTRLTVL.

This chain connects TRBV3-1 (or the pseudogene TRBV3-2) to TRBJ2-1; possible D gene TRBD1, 6 bases. With 3 bases removed from V and 7 bases from J, the gap between germline ends came to 16 bases. This CDR3 comprises 15 residues. Germline CDR1 and CDR2: LGHDT and YNNKEL (reference sequence). CDR3 protein: CASSHLGNRGNEQFF. The CDR3 DNA is TGTGCCAGCAGCCACCTGGGGAATAGGGGGAATGAGCAGTTCTTC.

The V and J genes are TRBV6-4 and TRBJ2-5; D is perhaps TRBD1 (6 bases). Germline CDR1 MRHNA, CDR2 SNTAGT. With 6 bases removed from V and 5 bases from J, the gap between germline ends came to 13 bases. The CDR3 extends over 13 amino acids. The CDR3 reads CASSRDRKETQYF. CDR3 in DNA: TGTGCCAGCAGCCGAGACAGGAAGGAGACCCAGTACTTC.

V usage is TRBV6-5 and J usage is TRBJ2-7; 9 bases map to TRBD1. This CDR3 comprises 15 residues. The trim removed 10 bases at V and 7 bases at J, leaving 17 bases unmatched. The germline V gene has CDR1 MNHEY and CDR2 SVGAGI. This CDR3 reads CATLKWGQGPSEQYF. The CDR3, as DNA: TGTGCCACCTTGAAGTGGGGACAGGGCCCCTCTGAGCAGTACTTC.

V gene TRBV6-5 combines with J gene TRBJ1-3, with 7 bases that match TRBD1. CDR3 size: 15 residues. Germline V gives CDR1 MNHEY, CDR2 SVGAGI. Losses at the gene ends were 6 bases for V and 0 bases for J; bases not matched to a gene: 5. CDR3 DNA sequence: TGTGCCAGCAGCGTGGGACAGCTCTCTGGAAACACCATATATTTT. Translating gives CASSVGQLSGNTIYF.

V and J are TRBV7-9 and TRBJ2-5, with 8 bases fitting TRBD1. V gave up 5 bases and J gave up 3 bases; unmatched junction bases: 14. This CDR3 contains 17 residues. Germline V gives CDR1 SEHNR, CDR2 FQNEAQ (reference sequence). The CDR3 DNA is TGTGCCAGCAGCCCACTGACCGGGACAGGTATCGAAGAGACCCAGTACTTC. Protein product: CASSPLTGTGIEETQYF.

This chain connects TRBV7-9 to TRBJ1-1, with D uncertain. Germline assignment: CDR1 SEHNR and CDR2 FQNEAQ (reference sequence). The V end lost 1 base, the J end lost 2 bases, and 8 bases lay between the germline ends. There are 14 residues in the CDR3. CDR3 sequence: CASSLVERNTEAFF. CDR3 sequence (DNA): TGTGCCAGCAGCTTAGTTGAGAGAAACACTGAAGCTTTCTTT.

CDR3 in amino acids: CASREPLEQYF. The CDR3 DNA sequence: TGTGCCAGCAGGGAACCCCTCGAGCAGTACTTC. The chain links TRBV2 to TRBJ2-7; the D is unclear. The CDR3 covers 11 residues. CDR1 is SNHLY and CDR2 is FYNNEI in the germline V gene. V lost 6 bases to trimming and J lost 6 bases, with 9 bases between them.

The CDR3 loop reads CASSLVSSGNTIYF. The CDR3 coding sequence is TGTGCCAGCAGCTTAGTCAGCTCTGGAAACACCATATATTTT. The chain uses TRBV7-6 and TRBJ1-3; D is ambiguous. This CDR3 has 14 residues. Per the germline V gene, CDR1 is SGHVS and CDR2 is FNYEAQ. V lost 1 base to trimming and J lost 0 bases, with 4 bases between them. Full variable domain (rest looked up from reference TRBV7-6 and TRBJ1-3): GAGVSQSPRYKVTKRGQDVALRCDPISGHVSLYWYRQALGQGPEFLTYFNYEAQQDKSGLPNDRFSAERPEGSISTLTIQRTEQRDSAMYRCASSLVSSGNTIYFGEGSWLTVV.

The J gene is TRBJ1-2, the V gene TRBV2; no firm D call. CDR1 SNHLY and CDR2 FYNNEI come from the germline V gene. V dropped 10 bases and J dropped 10 bases, with 16 bases sitting between them. The CDR3 has 11 residues. The CDR3 nucleotides read TGTGCCACCAATGGTCGCAGTGCCTACACCTTC. This gives the protein CATNGRSAYTF.

This chain joins TRBV5-1 and TRBJ2-1; unclear D gene. Germline lookup yields CDR1 SGHRS and CDR2 YFSETQ. The germline V and J ends were trimmed by 0 bases and 0 bases, with 7 bases remaining between them. This CDR3 is built from 15 residues. The chain's CDR3 is CASSLDPSSYNEQFF. As DNA, the CDR3 is TGCGCCAGCAGCTTGGACCCTAGCTCCTACAATGAGCAGTTCTTC.

This clone was found a few times. V usage is TRBV6-2 or TRBV6-3 and J usage is TRBJ1-2; weak D call: TRBD1 (5 bases). CDR3 size: 14 residues. The germline gives CDR1 MNHEY, CDR2 SVGEGT. V gave up 2 bases and J gave up 8 bases, with 15 bases separating them. CDR3 nucleotide sequence: TGTGCCAGCAGTTACGCAGGGAAGACTCGGGGCTACACCTTC. Its protein is CASSYAGKTRGYTF.

This clone was picked up a small number of times. The chain recombines TRBV7-2 with TRBJ2-3; the match to TRBD1 covers 9 bases. This CDR3 is built from 15 residues. Losses at the gene ends were 5 bases for V and 5 bases for J; bases not matched to a gene: 8. CDR1 is SGHTA and CDR2 is FQGNSA in the germline V gene. CDR3 DNA sequence: TGTGCCAGCAGCCCTACAGGGGGCCGGCTAGATACGCAGTATTTT. As protein: CASSPTGGRLDTQYF.

The rearrangement links TRBV30 to TRBJ1-6, with TRBD1 as a possible D gene (6 bases). This CDR3 is 13 amino acids long. Germline assignment: CDR1 GTSNPN and CDR2 SVGIG (reference sequence). Trimming pared 5 bases from V and 10 bases from J, leaving 15 bases between. This CDR3 reads CAWDVQGKSPLHF. Here the CDR3 DNA reads TGTGCCTGGGACGTGCAGGGGAAATCACCCCTCCACTTT.

The V and J genes are TRBV5-1 and TRBJ1-5; 8 nucleotides line up with TRBD1. The length of the CDR3 is 14 residues. Germline V CDR1 and CDR2: SGHRS, YFSETQ. V shed 4 bases and J 6 bases; nucleotides not matched to a gene: 6. In nucleotides, the CDR3 is TGCGCCAGCAGCGCCGGACAGGGCGGTCAGCCCCAGCATTTT. It specifies CASSAGQGGQPQHF.

J is TRBJ1-4 and V is TRBV5-1; 7 bases fit TRBD1. The V gene end was trimmed by 0 bases and the J gene end by 8 bases; junction bases not matched to a gene: 4. The germline gives CDR1 SGHRS, CDR2 YFSETQ. The CDR3 is 14 residues long. CDR3 amino acids: CASSLETGNEKLFF. In DNA form, the CDR3 reads TGCGCCAGCAGCTTGGAGACAGGGAACGAAAAACTGTTTTTT. Filled out from reference TRBV5-1 and TRBJ1-4, the complete variable domain reads KAGVTQTPRYLIKTRGQQVTLSCSPISGHRSVSWYQQTPGQGLQFLFEYFSETQRNKGNFPGRFSGRQFSNSRSEMNVSTLELGDSALYLCASSLETGNEKLFFGSGTQLSVL.

J is TRBJ2-3 and V is TRBV3-1 (or the pseudogene TRBV3-2), with D hard to call. There are 12 residues in the CDR3. The germline gives CDR1 LGHDT, CDR2 YNNKEL (reference sequence). With 4 bases removed from V and 4 bases from J, the gap between germline ends came to 6 bases. Here the CDR3 reads CASSREPDTQYF. CDR3 in DNA: TGTGCCAGCAGCCGCGAGCCAGATACGCAGTATTTT.

This chain joins TRBV7-2 and TRBJ1-1; no reliable D call. This CDR3 is built from 18 residues. The germline V gene has CDR1 SGHTA and CDR2 FQGNSA. V lost 6 bases and J lost 1, with 24 bases in between. CDR3 loop: CASSPTVLGTLGNTEAFF. Written as DNA, the CDR3 is TGTGCCAGCAGTCCAACCGTACTGGGCACCTTGGGGAACACTGAAGCTTTCTTT.

The chain joins TRBV12-5 to TRBJ1-1; 9 positions agree with TRBD1. Trimming removed 5 bases from V and 5 bases from J; junction bases left unmatched: 9. Germline V gene lookup returns CDR1 LGHNT and CDR2 FRNRAP. The CDR3 is 15 amino acids. Here the CDR3 reads CASGAPGQGGTEAFF. The CDR3 nucleotides are TGTGCTAGTGGTGCGCCGGGACAGGGCGGGACTGAAGCTTTCTTT.

This chain links TRBV6-2 or TRBV6-3 with TRBJ1-5; 10 positions match TRBD1. The V and J ends lost 5 bases and 6 bases, in that order; junction bases with no gene match: 7. There are 15 residues in the CDR3. Germline V gives CDR1 MNHEY, CDR2 SVGEGT. The CDR3, as DNA: TGTGCCAGCAGTCGCCGGGACAGGGGTGGTCAGCCCCAGCATTTT. Its protein product is CASSRRDRGGQPQHF.

CDR3 sequence: CASSQGRQSDTGELFF. CDR3 bases: TGCGCCAGCAGCCAGGGGCGACAGTCCGACACCGGGGAGCTGTTTTTT. V usage is TRBV4-1 and J usage is TRBJ2-2; possibly TRBD1 for D (5 bases). Trimming pared 3 bases from V and 3 bases from J, leaving 14 bases between. The CDR3 consists of 16 residues. Germline values: CDR1 MGHRA, CDR2 YSYEKL.

This chain connects TRBV12-3 or TRBV12-4 to TRBJ1-1; D may be TRBD1 (6 bases). Deletions cut 10 bases from V and 4 bases from J, with 10 bases between. The CDR3 covers 11 residues. In DNA form, the CDR3 reads TGTGCCACAGGACAGCTCACTGAAGCTTTCTTT. Protein product: CATGQLTEAFF.

V gene TRBV5-1 combines with J gene TRBJ2-7, with a tentative D call TRBD2 (6 bases). Trimming cost V 6 bases and J 5 bases, with 21 bases left between them. Looked up from germline, CDR1 is SGHRS and CDR2 is YFSETQ. The CDR3 has 15 residues. The DNA for the CDR3 is TGCGCCAGCACCCCCCTACGGCTACCGGGGGACGAGCAGTACTTC. Protein product: CASTPLRLPGDEQYF.